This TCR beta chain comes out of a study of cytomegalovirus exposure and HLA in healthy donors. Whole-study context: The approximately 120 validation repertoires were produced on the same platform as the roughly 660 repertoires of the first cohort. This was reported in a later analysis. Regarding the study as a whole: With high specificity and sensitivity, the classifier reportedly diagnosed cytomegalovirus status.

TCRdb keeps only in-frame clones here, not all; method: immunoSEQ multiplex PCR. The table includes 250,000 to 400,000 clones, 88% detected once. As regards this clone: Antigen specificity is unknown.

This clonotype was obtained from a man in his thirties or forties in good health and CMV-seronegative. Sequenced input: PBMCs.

CDR3 loop: CASSLQGTNEKLFF. The CDR3 DNA reads as TGTGCCAGCAGTTTACAGGGAACTAATGAAAAACTGTTTTTT. The chain recombines TRBV6-7 with TRBJ1-4; possibly TRBD1 for D (6 bases). TRBV6-7 is given ORF status, its function remaining uncertain. The CDR3 length is 14 residues. The V and J ends lost 4 bases and 1 base respectively, with 7 bases between them.